Listed below are T cell receptor beta chains from one sample, sequenced in a study of blood T cells in healthy people across ages. TCRdb re-analysed the 5' RACE reads in MiXCR, keeping a single row per CDR3 protein. In the table there are 1.4 million or so distinct CDR3 sequences, about 45% of which are singletons. The sample consisted of blood. The receptor source for this set is a young woman in good health. CDR3s include the opening cysteine and the closing phenylalanine or tryptophan. Each record gives: clone size, J gene, V gene, D gene, CDR3 protein, CDR3 DNA. The D gene is left open where the match is weak. Clone size is not always given. Where it is, it says once, few, many or a class for expanded clones.

clone_size: few; j_call: TRBJ1-2; v_call: TRBV30; d_call: TRBD1; cdr3_aa: CDWNPRDRGHYGYTF; cdr3_nt: TGTGACTGGAACCCCCGGGACAGGGGGCACTATGGCTACACCTTC
clone_size: few; j_call: TRBJ2-1; v_call: TRBV6-5; d_call: -; cdr3_aa: CASSNEGNEQFF; cdr3_nt: TGTGCCAGCAGCAACGAGGGGAATGAGCAGTTCTTC
clone_size: few; j_call: TRBJ2-5; v_call: TRBV20-1; d_call: -; cdr3_aa: CSARDFQRQETQYF; cdr3_nt: TGCAGTGCTAGAGATTTCCAGCGGCAAGAGACCCAGTACTTC
clone_size: -; j_call: TRBJ1-1; v_call: TRBV6-2/TRBV6-3; d_call: -; cdr3_aa: CASNLGLGLTNTEAFF; cdr3_nt: TGTGCCAGCAACCTAGGACTGGGACTGACGAACACTGAAGCTTTCTTT
clone_size: -; j_call: TRBJ2-7; v_call: TRBV27; d_call: -; cdr3_aa: CASSLVGMAAYNEQYF; cdr3_nt: TGTGCCAGCAGTTTAGTCGGGATGGCGGCCTACAACGAGCAGTACTTC
clone_size: few; j_call: TRBJ2-3; v_call: TRBV20-1; d_call: -; cdr3_aa: CSAPGGSTDTQYF; cdr3_nt: TGCAGTGCTCCAGGAGGGAGCACAGATACGCAGTATTTT
clone_size: -; j_call: TRBJ2-5; v_call: TRBV4-1; d_call: -; cdr3_aa: CASSTPGTKETQYF; cdr3_nt: TGCGCCAGCAGCACACCCGGGACAAAAGAGACCCAGTACTTC
clone_size: -; j_call: TRBJ2-3; v_call: TRBV2; d_call: TRBD2; cdr3_aa: CASSRTSGGQSSTDTQYF; cdr3_nt: TGTGCCAGCAGCCGGACTAGCGGGGGGCAATCTAGCACAGATACGCAGTATTTT
clone_size: -; j_call: TRBJ2-5; v_call: TRBV12-3/TRBV12-4; d_call: -; cdr3_aa: CASTGTSRGTQYF; cdr3_nt: TGTGCCAGCACCGGGACTTCTAGAGGGACCCAGTACTTC
clone_size: -; j_call: TRBJ1-2; v_call: TRBV7-9; d_call: -; cdr3_aa: CASSVVGRIGTESYGYTF; cdr3_nt: TGTGCCAGCAGCGTAGTCGGTCGGATAGGGACGGAATCCTATGGCTACACCTTC
clone_size: -; j_call: TRBJ2-4; v_call: TRBV24-1; d_call: TRBD2; cdr3_aa: CATRKEREGSAKNIQYF; cdr3_nt: TGTGCCACCAGAAAAGAGCGGGAGGGTTCGGCCAAAAACATTCAGTACTTC
clone_size: -; j_call: TRBJ2-7; v_call: TRBV29-1; d_call: TRBD2; cdr3_aa: CSVEASGSSTYEQYF; cdr3_nt: TGCAGCGTTGAGGCTAGCGGGAGTTCTACCTACGAGCAGTACTTC
clone_size: -; j_call: TRBJ2-5; v_call: TRBV12-5; d_call: -; cdr3_aa: CASGLVPPSQETQYF; cdr3_nt: TGTGCTAGTGGTTTGGTCCCCCCTTCACAAGAGACCCAGTACTTC
clone_size: once; j_call: TRBJ2-7; v_call: TRBV14; d_call: TRBD1; cdr3_aa: CASSETGKAPTYEQYF; cdr3_nt: TGTGCCAGCAGCGAGACAGGGAAGGCCCCAACCTACGAGCAGTACTTC
clone_size: -; j_call: TRBJ1-5; v_call: TRBV9; d_call: -; cdr3_aa: CASSVDPLSNQPQHF; cdr3_nt: TGTGCCAGCAGCGTAGACCCCCTTAGCAATCAGCCCCAGCATTTT
clone_size: -; j_call: TRBJ2-3; v_call: TRBV5-5; d_call: -; cdr3_aa: CASSLEQGLGGDTQYF; cdr3_nt: TGTGCCAGCAGCTTGGAACAGGGATTAGGGGGGGATACGCAGTATTTT
clone_size: -; j_call: TRBJ2-5; v_call: TRBV29-1; d_call: -; cdr3_aa: CSVEYEGRQETQYF; cdr3_nt: TGCAGCGTTGAATACGAGGGGCGACAAGAGACCCAGTACTTC
clone_size: -; j_call: TRBJ2-5; v_call: TRBV12-3/TRBV12-4; d_call: TRBD1; cdr3_aa: CASSFPRTGSRETQYF; cdr3_nt: TGTGCCAGCAGTTTCCCCCGGACAGGGAGCCGAGAGACCCAGTACTTC
clone_size: -; j_call: TRBJ1-1; v_call: TRBV4-1; d_call: TRBD1; cdr3_aa: CASSLVGPVRGRDTEAFF; cdr3_nt: TGCGCCAGCAGCCTCGTCGGCCCGGTGAGGGGGCGGGATACTGAAGCTTTCTTT
clone_size: few; j_call: TRBJ1-2; v_call: TRBV20-1; d_call: -; cdr3_aa: CSAPGRHYGYTF; cdr3_nt: TGCAGTGCACCGGGGCGCCACTATGGCTACACCTTC
clone_size: -; j_call: TRBJ1-2; v_call: TRBV2; d_call: -; cdr3_aa: CASNDPNYGYTF; cdr3_nt: TGTGCCAGCAACGACCCTAACTATGGCTACACCTTC
clone_size: few; j_call: TRBJ1-2; v_call: TRBV9; d_call: TRBD1; cdr3_aa: CASSARQGPYGYTF; cdr3_nt: TGTGCCAGCAGCGCCCGACAGGGACCCTATGGCTACACCTTC
clone_size: -; j_call: TRBJ2-7; v_call: TRBV10-3; d_call: TRBD2; cdr3_aa: CARGRGDYEQYF; cdr3_nt: TGTGCCAGAGGGAGGGGCGACTACGAGCAGTACTTC
clone_size: -; j_call: TRBJ2-5; v_call: TRBV9; d_call: -; cdr3_aa: CASSADLLGGSQETQYF; cdr3_nt: TGTGCCAGCAGCGCAGATCTATTAGGGGGAAGTCAAGAGACCCAGTACTTC
clone_size: -; j_call: TRBJ2-6; v_call: TRBV12-3/TRBV12-4; d_call: -; cdr3_aa: CASSNEQGSGANVLTF; cdr3_nt: TGTGCCAGCAGCAATGAACAGGGCTCTGGGGCCAACGTCCTGACTTTC
clone_size: few; j_call: TRBJ1-1; v_call: TRBV29-1; d_call: -; cdr3_aa: CSVRGGGSTEAFF; cdr3_nt: TGCAGCGTCCGAGGGGGTGGAAGCACTGAAGCTTTCTTT
clone_size: few; j_call: TRBJ1-2; v_call: TRBV4-2; d_call: TRBD1; cdr3_aa: CASSQVGQAYYGYTF; cdr3_nt: TGTGCCAGCAGCCAAGTAGGACAGGCCTACTATGGCTACACCTTC
clone_size: -; j_call: TRBJ2-1; v_call: TRBV14; d_call: -; cdr3_aa: CASSQAWANEQFF; cdr3_nt: TGTGCCAGCAGCCAAGCCTGGGCCAATGAGCAGTTCTTC
clone_size: few; j_call: TRBJ2-7; v_call: TRBV28; d_call: TRBD2; cdr3_aa: CASSPPGLFYEQYF; cdr3_nt: TGTGCCAGCAGTCCTCCGGGACTATTCTACGAGCAGTACTTC
clone_size: -; j_call: TRBJ1-1; v_call: TRBV27; d_call: -; cdr3_aa: CASSSTPTGRNTEAFF; cdr3_nt: TGTGCCAGCAGTTCCACCCCCACAGGCCGGAACACTGAAGCTTTCTTT
clone_size: -; j_call: TRBJ2-1; v_call: TRBV5-1; d_call: TRBD2; cdr3_aa: CASSVPLAGNEQFF; cdr3_nt: TGCGCCAGCAGCGTCCCGCTAGCGGGTAATGAGCAGTTCTTC
clone_size: -; j_call: TRBJ2-7; v_call: TRBV2; d_call: -; cdr3_aa: CASRGDTPYEQYF; cdr3_nt: TGTGCCAGCAGGGGGGATACACCCTACGAGCAGTACTTC
clone_size: many; j_call: TRBJ2-7; v_call: TRBV12-3/TRBV12-4; d_call: TRBD2; cdr3_aa: CASSERGASYEQYF; cdr3_nt: TGTGCCAGCAGTGAGCGGGGGGCCTCCTACGAGCAGTACTTC
clone_size: few; j_call: TRBJ2-7; v_call: TRBV20-1; d_call: -; cdr3_aa: CSALDGQRATYEQYF; cdr3_nt: TGCAGTGCTCTAGATGGACAGCGAGCCACCTACGAGCAGTACTTC
clone_size: once; j_call: TRBJ2-7; v_call: TRBV28; d_call: -; cdr3_aa: CASSLSSEWGEQYF; cdr3_nt: TGTGCCAGCAGTTTATCGTCAGAATGGGGTGAGCAGTACTTC
clone_size: few; j_call: TRBJ2-7; v_call: TRBV6-2/TRBV6-3; d_call: -; cdr3_aa: CANSYSLPCYEQYF; cdr3_nt: TGTGCCAACAGTTACAGCCTTCCTTGTTACGAGCAGTACTTC
clone_size: -; j_call: TRBJ2-1; v_call: TRBV3-1; d_call: TRBD2; cdr3_aa: CASSQDGLAGGFNEQFF; cdr3_nt: TGTGCCAGCAGCCAAGACGGACTAGCGGGAGGCTTCAATGAGCAGTTCTTC
clone_size: few; j_call: TRBJ1-6; v_call: TRBV29-1; d_call: TRBD1; cdr3_aa: CSVQTGQGGPLHF; cdr3_nt: TGCAGCGTACAGACAGGGCAGGGCGGACCCCTCCACTTT
clone_size: -; j_call: TRBJ2-1; v_call: TRBV12-3/TRBV12-4; d_call: TRBD2; cdr3_aa: CASSLRLAGVRYNEQFF; cdr3_nt: TGTGCCAGCAGTTTAAGACTAGCGGGGGTCCGATACAATGAGCAGTTCTTC